This T cell receptor (beta chain) was recorded in a study of CD8 T cells in ankylosing spondylitis. The V and J ends lost 3 bases and 9 bases respectively, with 12 bases between them. Per the germline V gene, CDR1 is KGHSH and CDR2 is LQKENI. The CDR3 spans 13 residues. A word on this clonotype: Its antigen is as yet unknown.

General observations from the study: Disease-associated clones were reportedly significantly overrepresented in matched ankylosing spondylitis synovial fluid. Before this, some motif variants had been reported in reactive arthritis synovial fluid and blood. Those disease-linked clones were CD8+; they were also relatively rare in peripheral blood. A TCR beta motif made of about eight highly homologous variants seemed typical of ankylosing spondylitis blood.

With molecular barcodes, quantitative 5'-RACE was used to make the TCR beta libraries. TCRdb passed the 5' RACE reads through MiXCR, listing each CDR3 protein once. The repertoire holds some 840,000 distinct CDR3 sequences, roughly 12% seen once, with about 0.49% in the top ten. The origin of this receptor is a male donor with ankylosing spondylitis. Input material: blood, either unsorted or a sorted T cell fraction (not recorded which). V and J are TRBV18 and TRBJ2-1; no clear D. In nucleotides, the CDR3 is TGTGCCAGCTCACCGATCCCTGCGGCTGAGCAGTTCTTC. Translated: CASSPIPAAEQFF.